This TCR beta chain was identified in a study of blood T cells in healthy people across ages. V gave up 1 base and J gave up 6 bases; unmatched junction bases: 8. The CDR3 totals 16 residues. Germline V gives CDR1 MGHRA, CDR2 YSYEKL. A J-beta primer mix and a sample-barcoded 5' primer were used in a second PCR of roughly 6 to 12 cycles. TCRdb reprocessed the 5' RACE reads via MiXCR and lists one record per CDR3 protein. The profile shows about 930,000 distinct CDR3 sequences, 29% of them singletons. In addition, the sample was reused for a study of T cells of mothers and their children.

The V gene is TRBV4-1, the J gene TRBJ2-1, with 8 bases lining up with TRBD2. The clonotype originates from a woman in her 40s in good health. Sequenced: blood. The CDR3 loop is CASSQVSGGPSNEQFF. CDR3 in DNA: TGCGCCAGCAGCCAAGTGTCGGGGGGGCCATCCAATGAGCAGTTCTTC.